This note documents a single T cell receptor (beta chain) sequence. Assay: immunoSEQ multiplex PCR; the TCRdb copy retains only in-frame clones and omits some. The sample lists roughly 84,000 clones, 70% to 90% seen once, with 9% to 13% in the top ten. The sample is drawn from a study of T cell responses to AZD1222 COVID-19 vaccine. Trimming shortened V by 6 bases and J by 3 bases, and 12 bases separated the two germline ends. Germline CDR1 and CDR2: SEHNR and FQNEAQ (reference sequence). CDR3 length: 14 amino acids. The sequenced sample was peripheral blood, obtained 28 days after the second AZD1222 dose. This sequence was found in an adult who received the AZD1222 COVID-19 vaccine. V and J are TRBV7-9 and TRBJ1-3; no clear D gene. The CDR3 loop is CASRRAGGGNTIYF. CDR3 nucleotides: TGTGCCAGCAGGAGGGCGGGCGGTGGAAACACCATATATTTT.